Following are 20 T cell receptor beta chains from one sample sequenced in a study of T cell repertoires in aging, cancer and after chemotherapy. Amplification of TCR beta used genomic DNA extracted from peripheral blood. TRB rearrangements spanning V, D and J were amplified using mixed TRB-A/B primers. TCRdb itself ran the multiplex PCR reads through MiXCR, one entry per CDR3 protein. The profile covers 1,500 to 2,000 distinct CDR3 sequences, with roughly three fifths appearing a single time and 20% to 25% taken by the ten largest. The sample was blood. All receptors come from a human donor with a blood cancer.

This clonotype was picked up one time. One end of the junction is discordant with germline, which a read error may explain. The chain recombines TRBV30 with TRBJ2-3; 7 positions match TRBD1. CDR3 size: 14 residues. Germline V CDR1 and CDR2: GTSNPN, SVGIG (reference sequence). The CDR3 region has the DNA TGTGCCTGGAGTCAGATCCTCGGGACAGATAAGCAGTATTTT. Translated: CAWSQILGTDKQYF.

The J gene is TRBJ2-2, the V gene TRBV6-5, with D hard to call. CDR3 size: 12 residues. Between the trimmed V and J ends, which lost 4 bases and 5 bases, there was a span of 5 bases. Germline assignment: CDR1 MNHEY and CDR2 SVGAGI. The CDR3: CASSSSTGELFF. For the CDR3, the DNA is TGTGCCAGCAGTTCCTCTACCGGGGAGCTGTTTTTT.

This clonotype came up a few times. The chain uses TRBV11-1 and TRBJ2-2; 10 bases line up with TRBD1. Germline CDR1 and CDR2: SGHAT and FQDESV (reference sequence). Trimming took 5 bases from V and 5 from J; bases not matched to a gene: 14. This CDR3 region has 18 residues. The CDR3 protein is CASSGWGTGVVMTGELFF. Written as DNA, the CDR3 is TGTGCCAGCAGCGGCTGGGGGACAGGGGTCGTCATGACCGGGGAGCTGTTTTTT.

This clonotype was observed a few times. The chain recombines TRBV6-1 with TRBJ2-1, with 8 bases matching TRBD2. Germline CDR1 MNHNS, CDR2 SASEGT. The V and J ends lost 3 bases and 8 bases, in that order; junction bases with no gene match: 9. This CDR3 spans 15 amino acids. The CDR3: CASSEVRGGADEQFF. Written as DNA, the CDR3 is TGTGCCAGCAGTGAGGTTCGGGGGGGGGCGGATGAGCAGTTCTTC.

This clonotype was seen a few times. This rearrangement joins TRBV19 to TRBJ1-2, with TRBD1 matching over 8 bases. The CDR3 covers 14 residues. The trim removed 3 bases at V and 4 bases at J, leaving 4 bases unmatched. Germline-derived CDR1 and CDR2 are LNHDA and SQIVND (reference sequence). CDR3 nucleotide sequence: TGTGCCAGTAGTATTACAGGGGGGGTCTATGGCTACACCTTC. Its protein product is CASSITGGVYGYTF.

The chain links TRBV6-5 to TRBJ2-6, with no clear D. CDR3 length equals 15 residues. Trimming pared 7 bases from V and 4 bases from J, leaving 14 bases between. Germline loops: CDR1 MNHEY, CDR2 SVGAGI. Written as DNA, the CDR3 is TGTGCCAGCACCCTAGAAGGGTCCGGGGCCAACGTCCTGACTTTC. As protein: CASTLEGSGANVLTF.

The chain has TRBV12-3 or TRBV12-4 and TRBJ2-5; D unclear. Trimming left V 8 bases short and J 5 bases short, with 15 bases between. This CDR3 region has 13 residues. As DNA, the CDR3 is TGTGCCAGCTCAACCGGGCTGATGGAGACCCAGTACTTC. Its protein product is CASSTGLMETQYF.

This clonotype has more than one count but fewer than ten. The chain combines TRBV30 with TRBJ2-1, with D tentatively TRBD1 (5 bases). This CDR3 contains 12 residues. CDR1 is GTSNPN and CDR2 is SVGIG in the germline V gene (reference sequence). Trimming stripped 2 bases from V and 6 bases from J, with 8 bases between. DNA of the CDR3: TGTGCCTGGAGTCCCCAGGGCAATGAGCAGTTCTTC. Amino acids: CAWSPQGNEQFF.

The chain combines TRBV6-5 with TRBJ2-3; a possible D gene is TRBD2 (5 bases). Per germline, CDR1 MNHEY and CDR2 SVGAGI. The CDR3 loop spans 17 amino acids. V was clipped by 2 bases and J by 4 bases, with 19 bases between them. CDR3 sequence reads: CASSYTEGLSGPDTQYF. The CDR3 DNA reads as TGTGCCAGCAGTTACACGGAAGGGCTAAGCGGCCCAGATACGCAGTATTTT.

The chain combines TRBV12-3 or TRBV12-4 with TRBJ2-5; D uncertain. The CDR3 consists of 11 residues. The germline V and J ends were trimmed by 6 bases and 4 bases, with 6 bases remaining between them. CDR3 coding DNA: TGTGCCAGCAGCCTATTAGAGACCCAGTACTTC. It codes for CASSLLETQYF.

The chain employs TRBV11-3 and TRBJ2-1, with D perhaps matching TRBD2 (5 bases). Trimming shortened V by 5 bases and J by 4 bases, and 18 bases separated the two germline ends. Germline V gene lookup returns CDR1 SGHNT and CDR2 YENEEA. The CDR3 sequence is 16 residues long. The CDR3 DNA follows: TGTGCCAGCAGCATAGTAGGGAACCTAGCTTACAATGAGCAGTTCTTC. This gives the protein CASSIVGNLAYNEQFF.

This chain uses TRBV29-1 with TRBJ2-1; either TRBD1 or TRBD2 may fit D (5 bases each). Looked up from germline, CDR1 is SQVTM and CDR2 is ANQGSEA. The germline V and J ends were trimmed by 2 bases and 15 bases, with 14 bases remaining between them. CDR3 size: 11 residues. The CDR3: CSVEPDGAWFF. The CDR3 coding sequence is TGCAGCGTTGAACCGGACGGGGCCTGGTTCTTC.

The genes are TRBV6-5 and TRBJ2-1, with 14 positions matching TRBD2. Germline lookup yields CDR1 MNHEY and CDR2 SVGAGI. The CDR3 is 16 amino acids. The junction had 2 bases not matched to a gene; V was cut back by 0 bases and J by 7 bases. CDR3 sequence (DNA): TGTGCCAGCAGTTACTCAGGACTAGCGGGAGGTAATGAGCAGTTCTTC. Amino acid sequence: CASSYSGLAGGNEQFF.

This clonotype was observed a single time. At one boundary the junction diverges from the germline segment, which might be a read error. The chain combines TRBV6-5 with TRBJ2-5; 12 positions agree with TRBD2. Germline V gene lookup returns CDR1 MNHEY and CDR2 SVGAGI. The length of the CDR3 is 15 residues. The CDR3 reads CACTGLAGPKESQYF. CDR3 DNA: TGTGCCTGCACTGGACTAGCGGGGCCCAAAGAGAGCCAGTACTTC.

The chain uses TRBV6-5 and TRBJ1-2, with TRBD1 matching 8 bases. The CDR3 length is 13 residues. The germline CDR1 and CDR2 sequences are MNHEY and SVGAGI. J lost 8 bases, V lost 5 bases, and 7 bases had no gene match. CDR3 region: CASSPRDRLGYTF. CDR3 nucleotide sequence: TGTGCCAGCAGTCCCCGGGACAGGCTCGGCTACACCTTC.

The V gene is TRBV6-5, the J gene TRBJ2-5; D ambiguous. Germline V gene sequence: CDR1 MNHEY, CDR2 SVGAGI. The CDR3 length is 11 residues. The V and J ends lost 7 bases and 7 bases respectively, with 10 bases between them. In nucleotides, the CDR3 is TGTGCCAGCACCCTTGGCGCGACCCAGTACTTC. Its translation: CASTLGATQYF.

The V call is TRBV6-6, the J call TRBJ2-3; D assignment may be TRBD1 or TRBD2 (6 bases each). The CDR3 contains 14 residues. The germline CDR1 and CDR2 sequences are MNHNY and SVGAGI (reference sequence). V was clipped by 5 bases and J by 4 bases, with 13 bases between them. The CDR3 protein is CASSPWGAADTQYF. DNA for the CDR3: TGTGCCAGCAGTCCTTGGGGGGCAGCAGATACGCAGTATTTT.

Comment on this clonotype: Compared with germline, one end of the junction differs, possibly owing to a read error. The rearrangement uses TRBV5-4 and TRBJ2-7; the D is unclear. In germline, CDR1 is SGHNT, CDR2 YYREEE (reference sequence). The CDR3 consists of 16 residues. The DNA of the CDR3 is TGCGCCAGCAGCTTGGCGTTGCGGCTGGATTCCTACGAGCAGTACTTC. Residues: CASSLALRLDSYEQYF. Full variable domain (remainder filled in from reference TRBV5-4 and TRBJ2-7): ETGVTQSPTHLIKTRGQQVTLRCSSQSGHNTVSWYQQALGQGPQFIFQYYREEENGRGNFPPRFSGLQFPNYSSELNVNALELDDSALYLCASSLALRLDSYEQYFGPGTRLTVT.

The CDR3: CASSLGALTMETQYF. In DNA form, the CDR3 reads TGCGCCAGCAGCTTGGGGGCGTTGACAATGGAGACCCAGTACTTC. This chain joins TRBV5-1 and TRBJ2-5; no definite D call. V lost 0 bases to trimming and J lost 5 bases, with 14 bases between them. From germline, CDR1 is SGHRS and CDR2 YFSETQ. The CDR3 spans 15 residues.

CDR3 coding DNA: TGCAGCGCGGGGGGGCTAGAGGGGGGGCTGAGCACAGATACGCAGTATTTT. Translated: CSAGGLEGGLSTDTQYF. This chain joins TRBV29-1 and TRBJ2-3, with TRBD2 identical over 8 bases. The CDR3 is made up of 17 amino acids. Losses at the gene ends were 7 bases for V and 0 bases for J; bases not matched to a gene: 15. Germline CDR1 and CDR2: SQVTM and ANQGSEA.